The 16 T cell receptor beta chains reported below all come from one sample, sequenced in a study of vaccination effects on CD4 cells after COVID-19. Antigens for these TCRs are unknown. Some clones are missing from TCRdb's copy, which holds only in-frame ones; the method was immunoSEQ multiplex PCR. The table shows tens of thousands of clones, with roughly four fifths occurring only once. Antigen-specific CD4+ T cells were expanded (with viral peptide pools) by the ViraFEST assay ahead of sequencing. Following an approximately 11-day culture, CD4+ T cells were purified. Previously uninfected by SARS-CoV-2, the vaccine recipients also showed negative nucleocapsid antibodies. Sequences were derived from CD4+ T cells from PBMCs cultured with HCoV-NL63 spike peptides, sampled before COVID-19 vaccination. The receptors stem from a human donor who received a COVID-19 vaccine.

This clone was counted a few times. The CDR3 region is CASSFATRNQPQHF. DNA for the CDR3: TGTGCCAGCAGCTTTGCAACCCGGAATCAGCCCCAGCATTTT. The chain links TRBV7-2 to TRBJ1-5; D call uncertain. V was trimmed by 3 bases and J by 4 bases, leaving 10 bases between them. Germline CDR1 is SGHTA and CDR2 is FQGNSA. The CDR3 is 14 amino acids.

The count of this clone is one. The rearrangement links TRBV12-3 or TRBV12-4 to TRBJ2-2, with D unresolved. This CDR3 is built from 12 residues. V was trimmed by 3 bases and J by 7 bases, leaving 6 bases between them. The CDR3 reads CASSFFSGELFF. The DNA for the CDR3 is TGTGCCAGCAGTTTTTTCAGCGGGGAGCTGTTTTTT.

The chain carries TRBV6-4 and TRBJ1-2, with TRBD1 matching over 10 bases. This CDR3 comprises 16 residues. Germline V gives CDR1 MRHNA, CDR2 SNTAGT. Losses at the gene ends were 4 bases for V and 4 bases for J; bases not matched to a gene: 9. As DNA, the CDR3 is TGTGCCAGCAGTGGGGGACAGGGGACCGGAGTCTATGGCTACACCTTC. Its translation: CASSGGQGTGVYGYTF.

This chain uses TRBV24-1 with TRBJ2-5; 13 bases agree with TRBD2. This CDR3 is 17 amino acids long. Trimming took 4 bases from V and 2 from J; bases not matched to a gene: 6. The germline V gene encodes CDR1 KGHDR and CDR2 SFDVKD. CDR3 in DNA: TGTGCCACCAGTGACCTCGGGACTAGCGGGGAGCAAGAGACCCAGTACTTC. Translating it yields CATSDLGTSGEQETQYF.

This rearrangement joins TRBV3-1 (or the pseudogene TRBV3-2) to TRBJ2-3; D may be TRBD1 or TRBD2 (6 bases each). V was cut by 4 bases and J by 4 bases, with 12 bases left in between. The length of the CDR3 is 14 residues. Germline CDR1 LGHDT, CDR2 YNNKEL (reference sequence). This chain's CDR3 is CASSLSGAADTQYF. For the CDR3, the DNA is TGTGCCAGCAGCCTATCGGGGGCGGCAGATACGCAGTATTTT.

This clone was observed a handful of times. The chain is built from TRBV30 and TRBJ1-1; D ambiguous. The germline V gene has CDR1 GTSNPN and CDR2 SVGIG (reference sequence). The V end lost 0 bases, the J end lost 8 bases, and 13 bases lay between the germline ends. This CDR3 spans 13 amino acids. Here the CDR3 reads CAWSVQGYGEAFF. The CDR3 DNA reads as TGTGCCTGGAGTGTACAAGGGTACGGGGAAGCTTTCTTT.

This clone was found once. This chain links TRBV7-2 with TRBJ1-1, with D uncertain. The CDR3 consists of 15 residues. Germline CDR1 and CDR2: SGHTA and FQGNSA. The V and J ends lost 3 bases and 6 bases respectively, with 17 bases between them. The CDR3 bases are TGTGCCAGCAGCTTTCCGACGGGCCGAGGTGCTGAAGCTTTCTTT. It codes for CASSFPTGRGAEAFF.

Here the CDR3 DNA reads TGTGCCAGCAGCCACGGGAGGAGCACTGAAGCTTTCTTT. Protein sequence: CASSHGRSTEAFF. The chain recombines TRBV6-5 with TRBJ1-1; D is unclear. Germline V gene sequence: CDR1 MNHEY, CDR2 SVGAGI. The CDR3 contains 13 residues. Trimming pared 6 bases from V and 4 bases from J, leaving 12 bases between.

V and J are TRBV5-1 and TRBJ2-6; 8 bases are shared with TRBD1. The V gene end was trimmed by 0 bases and the J gene end by 5 bases; junction bases not matched to a gene: 4. The CDR3 has 16 amino acids. Germline V lookup: CDR1 SGHRS, CDR2 YFSETQ. CDR3 in DNA: TGCGCCAGCAGCTTGGGGACAGGGCCTAGGGCCAACGTCCTGACTTTC. This gives the protein CASSLGTGPRANVLTF.

The V gene is TRBV7-2, the J gene TRBJ2-4, with unresolved D. Germline CDR1 is SGHTA and CDR2 is FQGNSA. CDR3 size: 14 residues. The V gene lost 5 bases and the J gene lost 8 bases, with 16 bases spanning the gap. The CDR3 is CASSPPPPIDIQYF. The CDR3 nucleotides read TGTGCCAGCAGCCCCCCTCCTCCGATAGACATTCAGTACTTC.

The gene calls are TRBV7-2 and TRBJ2-3; TRBD2 matches at 10 bases. CDR1 is SGHTA, CDR2 FQGNSA, per germline. The V segment lost 5 bases and the J segment 5 bases; nucleotides outside the gene matches: 7. This CDR3 has 15 residues. The CDR3 protein is CASSPTSGRLDTQYF. CDR3 nucleotide sequence: TGTGCCAGCAGCCCGACTAGCGGGCGATTAGATACGCAGTATTTT.

The V and J genes are TRBV19 and TRBJ2-2; possibly TRBD2 for D (7 bases). This CDR3 contains 16 residues. Germline V lookup: CDR1 LNHDA, CDR2 SQIVND (reference sequence). Trimming took off 1 base at V and 2 bases at J, with 11 bases between the two ends. CDR3 bases: TGTGCCAGTAGTATAGGTCGGGGGGCCAACACCGGGGAGCTGTTTTTT. The encoded protein is CASSIGRGANTGELFF. The whole variable domain, filled in from reference TRBV19 and TRBJ2-2, reads DGGITQSPKYLFRKEGQNVTLSCEQNLNHDAMYWYRQDPGQGLRLIYYSQIVNDFQKGDIAEGYSVSREKKESFPLTVTSAQKNPTAFYLCASSIGRGANTGELFFGEGSRLTVL.

This clone was seen once. The chain uses TRBV5-1 and TRBJ1-1; D gene unclear. The CDR3 spans 16 residues. V lost 4 bases and J lost 1, with 17 bases in between. Germline values: CDR1 SGHRS, CDR2 YFSETQ. CDR3 protein: CASSPVAVSGNTEAFF. CDR3 nucleotides: TGCGCCAGCAGCCCAGTGGCGGTTTCAGGGAACACTGAAGCTTTCTTT.

The chain has TRBV5-8 and TRBJ2-3, with TRBD1 matching over 8 bases. This CDR3 region has 15 residues. Germline V gene sequence: CDR1 SGHTS, CDR2 YDEGEE. After removal of 1 base from V and 6 bases from J, the junction contained 7 bases not matched to a gene. CDR3 amino acids: CASSLSGGGGDTQYF. CDR3 nucleotides: TGTGCCAGCAGCTTGTCAGGGGGCGGAGGGGATACGCAGTATTTT.

The chain employs TRBV7-7 and TRBJ1-6; a weak D match, TRBD1 (5 bases). Germline CDR1 is SSHAT and CDR2 is FNYEAQ (reference sequence). V was trimmed by 1 base and J by 8 bases, leaving 21 bases between them. The CDR3 is 18 residues long. DNA of the CDR3: TGTGCCAGCAGCTTAGAGCCCCTCCGCGGGAAAGGGGATTCACCCCTCCACTTT. It translates to CASSLEPLRGKGDSPLHF.

This clone has a handful of counts. The gene calls are TRBV30 and TRBJ2-2, with a tentative D call TRBD1 (5 bases). Germline loops: CDR1 GTSNPN, CDR2 SVGIG (reference sequence). V shed 0 bases and J shed 6 bases, with 14 bases lying between them. The CDR3 sequence is 15 residues long. CDR3 sequence reads: CAWSVLLRAAGELFF. The CDR3 DNA reads TGTGCCTGGAGTGTCCTACTCAGGGCTGCCGGGGAGCTGTTTTTT.